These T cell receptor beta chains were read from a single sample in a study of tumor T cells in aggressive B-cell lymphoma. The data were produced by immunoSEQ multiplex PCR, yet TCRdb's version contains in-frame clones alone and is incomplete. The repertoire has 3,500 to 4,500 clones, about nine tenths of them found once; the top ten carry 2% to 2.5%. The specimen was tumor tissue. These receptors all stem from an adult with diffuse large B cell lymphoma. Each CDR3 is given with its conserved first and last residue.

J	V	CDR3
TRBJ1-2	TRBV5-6	CASTLLQGAIGYTF
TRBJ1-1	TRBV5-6	CASSWGVEAFF
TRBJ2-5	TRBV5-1	CASSIDQETQYF
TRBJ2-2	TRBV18	CASSSLLAGVTGELFF
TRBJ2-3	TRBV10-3	CAISPGLAGGDTQYF
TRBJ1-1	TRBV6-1	CASSEGWATEAFF
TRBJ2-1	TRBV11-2	CASSDIGTDYNEQFF
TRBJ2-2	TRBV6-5	CASSRGNTGELFF
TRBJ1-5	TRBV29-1	CSGTLGYSNQPQHF
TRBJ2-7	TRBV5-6	CASSLFRDRSLEQYF
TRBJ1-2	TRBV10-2	CATSGGGEGYTF
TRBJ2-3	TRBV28	CASSGGVSRDTQYF
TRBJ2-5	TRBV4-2	CASSQQSGGPETQYF
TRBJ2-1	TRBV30	CAYEEDRYNEQFF
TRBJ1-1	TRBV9	CASSPRTGNTEAFF
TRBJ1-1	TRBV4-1	CASSRGYGADTEAFF
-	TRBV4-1	CASSQLATGGGYEQYF
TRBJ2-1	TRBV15	CATSRGLAEYNEQFF